This T cell receptor (beta chain) was recovered during a study of naive and memory T cell subsets (dated by TCRdb to 2016 to 2017). For the study in its entirety: In the figure summarizing the skin biopsy and whole blood samples, 10 or so blood donors, 7 tuberculin skin test biopsies and 3 saline control biopsies were reported. PCR2 was typically run as a SYBR Green qPCR and stopped at a set threshold, although low-input samples could use end-point PCR of approximately 6 cycles instead. What the authors observed across the whole study: The RNA-based method was acknowledged to be potentially sensitive to changes in TCR transcripts with T cell activation and differentiation.

This clonotype was seen at least ten times. The clone's antigen remains unknown. There are no base qualities to consult, and no much larger clone falls within one base. Using 3' ligation of a UMI-containing oligonucleotide to TCR cDNA, the study laid out a robust and sensitive protocol to amplify, sequence and analyze TCRs. For whole blood analysis, approximately 2.4 ml of peripheral blood was collected from healthy adult volunteers into Tempus tubes, and RNA was extracted following the manufacturer's instructions. Total RNA was treated with RQ1 DNase, without cell sorting, prior to reverse transcription, with an input of about 1 to 1000 ng being targeted. Libraries were prepared from skin biopsies and whole blood so that pipeline robustness could be tested in samples in which T cells form a minority population. The germline V gene supplies CDR1 MGHRA and CDR2 YSYEKL. Including the terminal cysteine and phenylalanine, the CDR3 comprises 16 residues. The DNA shown is the 48-base CDR3, in frame from base 1. Germline trimming amounts to 1 base on V and 5 bases on J, with 8 as the count of junction bases outside the gene matches.

The protocol used for the library was 5' RACE. Four rounds of PCR, run with the SP2 primer together with nested alpha and beta constant region primers, were used to amplify the ligated cDNA. For the blood and skin samples, TCR RNA was reverse transcribed with SuperScript IV using primers for the alpha and beta constant regions. T4 RNA ligase 1 was used to ligate an oligonucleotide containing the Illumina SP2 primer and a UMI to the 3' end of the cDNA. To prevent hairpin formation, the 12-nucleotide UMI was made up of two random hexamers with an eight-base spacer between them. TCR alpha and beta chain libraries were processed separately from the second PCR onward, with dual indexing for multiplexing. After pooling, the indexed libraries were analyzed by capillary electrophoresis and sequenced on either an Illumina MiSeq or NextSeq. PhiX DNA at roughly 4.5-7.5% was added to the libraries to raise base diversity and improve cluster recognition. From the authors' description of their analysis: UMIs were extracted from read 2 by Demultiplexor and combined with the TCR sequence from read 1, and reads were split according to sample indices. V and J genes and V-J junctions were identified by Decombinator, which gave every TCR a five-part identifier that included V and J deletions. Collapsinator used UMIs to correct sequencing errors and PCR amplification heterogeneity, producing a UMI-based abundance for each TCR. Identifiers were converted to nucleotide sequence by CDR3Translator and translated to amino acids, and CDR3 regions were extracted on the basis of terminal motifs. After normalization to the amount of input RNA, the error-corrected alpha and beta TCR counts from blood and from skin were compared. In TCRdb, the public reads were trimmed at Q25 with fastp and aligned with MiXCR, with productive beta chains retained. Every entry covers one CDR3 protein and lists the most common genes and DNA from its rows. V and J calls and clone size were set by TCRdb, not the authors. The sample table shows more than 45,000 distinct CDR3 sequences, and about 7.2% are seen once. Jointly, the top ten make up about a tenth of the sample.

This sequence uses TRBV4-1 and TRBJ2-7, with TRBD2 matching 10 junction bases. The TCR sequence derives from a male donor in good health. CDR3 reads: CASSQVLAGDGNEQYF. The nucleotide sequence is given as TGCGCCAGCAGCCAAGTTCTAGCGGGAGACGGGAACGAGCAGTACTTC.